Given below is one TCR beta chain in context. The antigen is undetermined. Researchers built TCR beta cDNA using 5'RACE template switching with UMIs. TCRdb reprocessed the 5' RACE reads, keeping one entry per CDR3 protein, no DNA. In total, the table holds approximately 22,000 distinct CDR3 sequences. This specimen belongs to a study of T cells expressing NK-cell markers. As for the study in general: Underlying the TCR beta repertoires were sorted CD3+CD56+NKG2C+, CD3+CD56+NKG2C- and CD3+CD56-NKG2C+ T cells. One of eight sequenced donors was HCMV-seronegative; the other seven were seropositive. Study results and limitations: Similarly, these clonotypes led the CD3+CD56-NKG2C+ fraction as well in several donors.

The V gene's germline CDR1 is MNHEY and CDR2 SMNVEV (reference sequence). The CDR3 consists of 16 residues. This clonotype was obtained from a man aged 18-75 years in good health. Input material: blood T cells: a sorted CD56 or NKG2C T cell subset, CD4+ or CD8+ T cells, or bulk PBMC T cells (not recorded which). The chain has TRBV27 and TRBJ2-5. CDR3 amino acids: CASSLLGDSNQETQYF.